The T cell receptor (beta chain) described here comes from a study of PD-L1 blockade in urothelial cancer. CDR1 is MGHRA and CDR2 is YSYEKL in the germline V gene. CDR3 size: 13 residues. V lost 4 bases, J lost 7 bases, and 13 bases lay in between. This table comes from immunoSEQ multiplex PCR, and its TCRdb copy is limited to in-frame clones, with some not included. The data contain about 84,000 clones, about 81% of them singletons. Patient disease was locally advanced or metastatic urothelial carcinoma. Sample: PBMCs, taken around atezolizumab (anti-PD-L1) treatment. The chain uses TRBV4-1 and TRBJ2-5; the D gene is possibly TRBD1 (5 bases). The receptor's source is a man aged 70-80 years with urothelial cancer. The CDR3 loop reads CASSPLDKRTQYF. In nucleotides, the CDR3 is TGCGCCAGCAGCCCGTTGGACAAAAGGACCCAGTACTTC.